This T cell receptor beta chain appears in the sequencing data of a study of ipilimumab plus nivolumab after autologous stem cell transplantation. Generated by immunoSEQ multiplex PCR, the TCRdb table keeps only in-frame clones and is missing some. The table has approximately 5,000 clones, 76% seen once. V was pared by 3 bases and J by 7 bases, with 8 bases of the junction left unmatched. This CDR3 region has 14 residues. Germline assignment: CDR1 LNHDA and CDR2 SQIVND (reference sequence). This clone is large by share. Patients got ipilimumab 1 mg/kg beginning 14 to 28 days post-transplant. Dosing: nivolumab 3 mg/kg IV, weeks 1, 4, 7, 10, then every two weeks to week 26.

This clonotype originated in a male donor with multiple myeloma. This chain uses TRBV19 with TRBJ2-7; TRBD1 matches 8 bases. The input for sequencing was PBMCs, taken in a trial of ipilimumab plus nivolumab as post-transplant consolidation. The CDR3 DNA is TGTGCCAGTAGTATGCCGGACAGGGCCCGGGAGCAGTACTTC. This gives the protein CASSMPDRAREQYF.